These T cell receptor beta chains were read from a single sample in a study of Graves' ophthalmopathy and Graves' hyperthyroidism. MiXCR was run by TCRdb on the multiplex PCR reads, yielding one entry per CDR3 protein. Among about 170,000 distinct CDR3 sequences listed, roughly two fifths were seen once. What was sequenced was peripheral blood. Receptors were obtained from a woman between 40 and 50 years old with Graves' ophthalmopathy. Both conserved end residues are part of each CDR3. Fields, in order: D gene, V gene, J gene, clone size, CDR3 DNA, CDR3 protein. D genes are given only for firm matches. Part of the rows lack a size; the others show once, few, many or a class for expanded clones.

.,TRBV6-1,TRBJ1-2,.,TGTGCCAGCAGACGGACAGCGAGAGCTAACTATGGCTACACCTTC,CASRRTARANYGYTF
TRBD2,TRBV18,TRBJ2-5,many,TGTGCCAGCTCACCAACCCTAGCGGAAGAGACCCAGTACTTC,CASSPTLAEETQYF
TRBD1,TRBV7-2,TRBJ1-2,many,TGTGCCAGCACCCTCACGACAGGGTTGATAGGAGCTGGCTACACCTTC,CASTLTTGLIGAGYTF
TRBD2,TRBV6-2/TRBV6-3,TRBJ2-6,.,TGTGCCAGCATAGGATTTTACGGGGGGAGCTCTGGGGCCAACGTCCTGACTTTC,CASIGFYGGSSGANVLTF
.,TRBV6-5,TRBJ2-5,.,TGTGCCAGCAGTTACTCCCGCCCCGGGTATGAGACCCAGTACTTC,CASSYSRPGYETQYF
.,TRBV2,TRBJ2-7,many,TGTGCCAGCAGTGCGGACCGCTCGTCACCCGAGCAGTACTTC,CASSADRSSPEQYF
.,TRBV5-1,TRBJ1-1,many,TGCGCCAGCACAAAACTCCCCACAGACGGAAACACTGAAGCTTTCTTT,CASTKLPTDGNTEAFF
.,TRBV12-3/TRBV12-4,TRBJ1-1,.,TGTGCCAGCACCCAAGACAGTGCTCGTCCTGAAGCTTTCTTT,CASTQDSARPEAFF
.,TRBV28,TRBJ2-5,many,TGTGCCAGCAGCCTCCTGGGTGGGGGCAACCAAGAGACCCAGTACTTC,CASSLLGGGNQETQYF
.,TRBV6-2/TRBV6-3,TRBJ2-7,.,TGTGCCAGCAGAGGGACAACCAACTACGAGCAGTACTTC,CASRGTTNYEQYF
TRBD1,TRBV10-3,TRBJ1-1,many,TGTGCCATCAGTCAGGGACAGCTGAACACTGAAGCTTTCTTT,CAISQGQLNTEAFF
.,TRBV28,TRBJ2-7,.,TGTGCCAGCAGTCACCGCCTACCTCGTAATAGGCGGTACTTC,CASSHRLPRNRRYF
TRBD2,TRBV28,TRBJ2-5,.,TGTGCCAGCAGTTTTAGGACTAGCGGGAAAGAGACCCAGTACTTC,CASSFRTSGKETQYF
.,TRBV7-9,TRBJ2-5,many,TGTGCCAGCAGCTTAGGGACCTACCAAGAGACCCAGTACTTC,CASSLGTYQETQYF
.,TRBV28,TRBJ2-7,few,TGTGCCAGCAGTTCTCCCCCAGCTGAGCAGTACTTC,CASSSPPAEQYF
.,TRBV12-3/TRBV12-4,TRBJ1-2,many,TGTGCCAGCACCCTCGCGGCAGGGTTTGGCTACACCTTC,CASTLAAGFGYTF
.,TRBV10-3,TRBJ1-1,many,TGTGCCATCAGTGAGGCCATAAACACTGAAGCTTTCTTT,CAISEAINTEAFF
.,TRBV5-1,TRBJ1-2,many,TGCGCCAGCAGCTCACAGGACAGCACCAATGGCTACACCTTC,CASSSQDSTNGYTF
.,TRBV6-5,TRBJ2-7,.,TGTGCCAGCAGTTTACTCATCGGGATCGAGCGCCACGAGCAGTACTTC,CASSLLIGIERHEQYF
.,TRBV5-1,TRBJ1-1,once,TGCGCCAGCAGCTCCGAGGCCAAGGGAACTGAAGCTTTCTTT,CASSSEAKGTEAFF